The 23 T cell receptor beta chains in this list originate from one sample, sequenced in a study of OX40 agonist ivuxolimab in advanced cancers. TCRdb's table, derived via immunoSEQ multiplex PCR, lists solely in-frame clones and lacks some. Of approximately 58,000 clones detected, 80% to 90% appear once; the ten largest clones hold 0.85% to 0.95%. The source was CD4+ or CD8+ T cells sorted from blood, collected in a trial of the OX40 agonist ivuxolimab. The receptors were gathered from an adult with an advanced solid tumor such as melanoma, head and neck, liver or kidney cancer.

The chain is built from TRBV30 and TRBJ2-3; no clear D gene. This CDR3 has 11 residues. Looked up from germline, CDR1 is GTSNPN and CDR2 is SVGIG (reference sequence). The ends were cut back, 3 bases at V and 4 bases at J, with 5 bases in the middle. CDR3 in amino acids: CAWSIPDTQYF. For the CDR3, the DNA is TGTGCCTGGAGCATCCCAGATACGCAGTATTTT.

This clone was observed a single time. This chain links TRBV19 with TRBJ2-5, with a tentative D call TRBD2 (6 bases). The germline V gene has CDR1 LNHDA and CDR2 SQIVND (reference sequence). This CDR3 is built from 13 residues. Here the CDR3 DNA reads TGTGCTACGGCCGGGGGTTTGAAGGAGACCCAGTACTTC. Translated: CATAGGLKETQYF.

The chain employs TRBV2 and TRBJ1-1; D uncertain. The CDR3 runs to 16 residues. Germline-derived CDR1 and CDR2 are SNHLY and FYNNEI. The V end was cut by 1 base, the J end by 0 bases, with 12 bases between. As DNA, the CDR3 is TGTGCCAGCAGTGAAGGGCTTCGGAGGGTGAACACTGAAGCTTTCTTT. Its translation: CASSEGLRRVNTEAFF. The full variable domain, with the rest looked up from reference TRBV2 and TRBJ1-1, is EPEVTQTPSHQVTQMGQEVILRCVPISNHLYFYWYRQILGQKVEFLVSFYNNEISEKSEIFDDQFSVERPDGSNFTLKIRSTKLEDSAMYFCASSEGLRRVNTEAFFGQGTRLTVV.

This clone was seen once. This chain links TRBV6-1 with TRBJ2-5, with TRBD1 matching over 9 bases. Looked up from germline, CDR1 is MNHNS and CDR2 is SASEGT. The CDR3 has 16 residues. The J segment lost 5 bases and the V segment lost 2 bases, leaving 9 bases of the junction unmatched. CDR3 sequence reads: CASSELTGGAGETQYF. CDR3 DNA sequence: TGTGCCAGCAGTGAATTAACAGGGGGCGCGGGGGAGACCCAGTACTTC.

V is TRBV7-9 and J is TRBJ1-6; D remains ambiguous. Trimming left V 4 bases short and J 10 bases short, with 14 bases between. The CDR3 is 14 residues long. Germline loops: CDR1 SEHNR, CDR2 FQNEAQ (reference sequence). CDR3 residues: CASSSTARTSPLHF. CDR3 nucleotides: TGTGCCAGCAGCTCGACCGCCCGGACCTCACCCCTCCACTTT.

This chain links TRBV28 with TRBJ2-7; TRBD2 aligns across 11 bases. Germline V gives CDR1 MDHEN, CDR2 SYDVKM. V was clipped by 4 bases and J by 3 bases; unmatched bases: 14. This CDR3 is built from 18 residues. The CDR3 here is CASSSELRGTSGSYEQYF. In DNA, the CDR3 is TGTGCCAGCAGTTCTGAACTGAGGGGTACTAGCGGGAGCTACGAGCAGTACTTC.

The chain combines TRBV19 with TRBJ1-5; D ambiguous. The CDR3 totals 13 residues. Germline CDR1 LNHDA, CDR2 SQIVND (reference sequence). V was shortened by 4 bases and J by 9 bases, with 13 bases between the two germline ends. CDR3: CASSKTAAGPQHF. The CDR3 DNA sequence: TGTGCCAGTAGTAAAACAGCCGCGGGGCCCCAGCATTTT.

The chain has TRBV5-1 and TRBJ2-3; TRBD2 aligns across 11 bases. Germline-derived CDR1 and CDR2 are SGHRS and YFSETQ. J gave up 6 bases and V 3 bases, and 6 bases lay outside the gene matches. This CDR3 is built from 15 residues. CDR3 sequence (DNA): TGCGCCAGCAGCTCGCACCTAGCGGGGGGCGATACGCAGTATTTT. This sequence encodes CASSSHLAGGDTQYF.

V gene TRBV29-1 combines with J gene TRBJ2-1; D gene uncertain. Germline CDR1 is SQVTM and CDR2 is ANQGSEA. Trimming removed 4 bases from V and 3 bases from J, with 13 bases in between. The CDR3 sequence is 14 residues long. This CDR3 is CSVAKGANYNEQFF. The CDR3 nucleotides are TGCAGCGTTGCTAAAGGAGCTAACTACAATGAGCAGTTCTTC.

The genes are TRBV6-5 and TRBJ1-4, with unresolved D. The CDR3 extends over 12 amino acids. Per germline, CDR1 MNHEY and CDR2 SVGAGI. The ends were cut back, 6 bases at V and 3 bases at J, with 5 bases in the middle. CDR3: CASRGPNEKLFF. The CDR3 nucleotides are TGTGCCAGCAGGGGTCCTAATGAAAAACTGTTTTTT.

This sequence joins TRBV7-2 and TRBJ2-5; 9 positions agree with TRBD2. The tail of the sequence fits TRBJ2-7 better, so the J call may be wrong. From germline, CDR1 is SGHTA and CDR2 FQGNSA. The CDR3 consists of 16 residues. The CDR3: CASSLARLAGNYEQYF. Written as DNA, the CDR3 is TGTGCCAGCAGCTTAGCCCGGCTAGCGGGAAACTACGAGCAGTACTTC.

A few counts support this clone. The junction shows a germline mismatch at one end, possibly a read error. This chain joins TRBV7-7 and TRBJ2-7; 8 bases match TRBD1. The germline V gene encodes CDR1 SSHAT and CDR2 FNYEAQ (reference sequence). The CDR3 consists of 15 residues. CDR3 sequence: CASSPHTGGSYEQYF. The DNA for the CDR3 is TGTGCTAGCAGCCCACACACAGGGGGCTCCTACGAGCAGTACTTC.

This clone was seen just once. This rearrangement joins TRBV30 to TRBJ2-7; 8 bases map to TRBD1. CDR1 and CDR2 (germline): GTSNPN, SVGIG (reference sequence). J lost 2 bases, V lost 3 bases, and 6 bases had no gene match. The length of the CDR3 is 14 residues. CDR3 DNA: TGTGCCTGGAGCCTTGGACAGGGACCCTACGAGCAGTACTTC. It translates to CAWSLGQGPYEQYF.

This clone has a single count. The chain is built from TRBV6-5 and TRBJ1-6; perhaps TRBD1 as D (5 bases). This CDR3 comprises 14 residues. Between the trimmed V and J ends, which lost 2 bases and 7 bases, there was a span of 9 bases. Germline V gene sequence: CDR1 MNHEY, CDR2 SVGAGI. CDR3 nucleotide sequence: TGTGCCAGCAGTTACGGCAGGGCGAATTCACCCCTCCACTTT. It encodes CASSYGRANSPLHF.

V and J are TRBV10-2 and TRBJ2-7, with TRBD2 matching 7 bases. Unmatched junction bases numbered 5, after V lost 7 bases and J lost 2 bases. The CDR3 contains 13 residues. Germline-derived CDR1 and CDR2 are WSHSY and SAAADI. The CDR3 DNA is TGCGCCAGCATGACGGCGGGGGCCTACGAGCAGTACTTC. It is translated as CASMTAGAYEQYF.

The chain couples TRBV4-1 to TRBJ2-7; D remains unclear. Germline CDR1 is MGHRA and CDR2 is YSYEKL. The CDR3 is 12 residues long. V lost 0 bases and J lost 7, with 7 bases in between. CDR3 residues: CASSQDLREQYF. DNA for the CDR3: TGCGCCAGCAGCCAAGATCTGAGGGAGCAGTACTTC.

The gene calls are TRBV4-2 and TRBJ2-3; D is unclear. The CDR3 spans 15 residues. V dropped 1 base and J dropped 0 bases, with 8 bases sitting between them. Germline V gives CDR1 LGHNA, CDR2 YNFKEQ. CDR3 region: CASSQGVGSTDTQYF. As DNA, the CDR3 is TGTGCCAGCAGCCAAGGTGTCGGAAGCACAGATACGCAGTATTTT.

This chain joins TRBV7-9 and TRBJ2-1, with 9 bases lining up with TRBD2. Germline-derived CDR1 and CDR2 are SEHNR and FQNEAQ (reference sequence). V was clipped by 5 bases and J by 0 bases; unmatched bases: 5. The CDR3 runs to 16 residues. The DNA of the CDR3 is TGTGCCAGCAGCAGCAATAGCGGGGGCTCCTACAATGAGCAGTTCTTC. Protein product: CASSSNSGGSYNEQFF.

V is TRBV5-1 and J is TRBJ2-3; D unresolved. The CDR3 runs to 12 residues. CDR1 SGHRS and CDR2 YFSETQ come from the germline V gene. V lost 1 base and J 4 bases, leaving 4 bases between the germline ends. For the CDR3, the DNA is TGCGCCAGCAGCTTGTTGGCAGATACGCAGTATTTT. This codes for CASSLLADTQYF. The complete variable domain, with remaining parts taken from reference TRBV5-1 and TRBJ2-3, reads KAGVTQTPRYLIKTRGQQVTLSCSPISGHRSVSWYQQTPGQGLQFLFEYFSETQRNKGNFPGRFSGRQFSNSRSEMNVSTLELGDSALYLCASSLLADTQYFGPGTRLTVL.

The V call is TRBV19, the J call TRBJ2-7; no reliable D call. Germline values: CDR1 LNHDA, CDR2 SQIVND (reference sequence). The CDR3 contains 15 residues. V was cut by 3 bases and J by 2 bases, with 14 bases left in between. In DNA form, the CDR3 reads TGTGCCAGTAGTATGGTAAGGCAAGCCACCTACGAGCAGTACTTC. Amino acid sequence: CASSMVRQATYEQYF.

The genes are TRBV7-9 and TRBJ2-1; 8 bases are a match to TRBD1. V gave up 4 bases and J gave up 3 bases; unmatched junction bases: 8. The CDR3 consists of 16 residues. Germline CDR1 SEHNR, CDR2 FQNEAQ (reference sequence). This chain's CDR3 is CASSSFTGQDYNEQFF. CDR3 nucleotide sequence: TGTGCCAGCAGCTCCTTTACGGGACAGGACTACAATGAGCAGTTCTTC.

The genes are TRBV28 and TRBJ2-1, with D perhaps matching TRBD2 (5 bases). The V end was cut by 6 bases, the J end by 0 bases, with 15 bases between. CDR1 and CDR2 (germline): MDHEN, SYDVKM. CDR3 size: 16 residues. CDR3 nucleotide sequence: TGTGCCAGCAGCCCCGGACTGCAGAGCTCCTACAATGAGCAGTTCTTC. Its translation: CASSPGLQSSYNEQFF.

CDR3 coding DNA: TGTGCCAGCAGTCCTTACTTGGAGGGGAGTTGGAGCAATCAGCCCCAGCATTTT. Its protein product is CASSPYLEGSWSNQPQHF. This chain connects TRBV27 to TRBJ1-5, with D tentatively TRBD1 (5 bases). The CDR3 extends over 18 amino acids. V shed 5 bases and J shed 1 base, with 21 bases lying between them. Germline V gene sequence: CDR1 MNHEY, CDR2 SMNVEV (reference sequence).